This TCR beta chain came from a study of cytomegalovirus exposure and HLA in healthy donors (dated by TCRdb to about 2017). Background for the entire study: According to an earlier analysis of 587 of the donors, about 190 million T cells yielded 100 million or so unique TCR beta sequences and roughly 280 Gb of sequence data. An early release covering roughly 600 HLA-typed donors comprised about 310 gigabases of sequencing data and tens of millions of unique TCR sequences. Of the 300 to 500 genotyped donors, 70% to 90% were placed in the genetic ancestry cluster associated with self-reported Caucasian donors. The study aimed to test whether cataloging public T cell receptors could reveal signatures of past pathogen exposure. The study profiled the T cell repertoires of under 850 subjects by immunosequencing and related them to cytomegalovirus serostatus. Along with the roughly 710-subject first cohort, a separate validation cohort of approximately 110 different subjects was used. High-throughput TCR immunosequencing, statistical association of individual TCRs with disease status, and machine learning were combined to predict cytomegalovirus infection status. In a later analysis, previously published TCR beta repertoires from about 670 donors were re-analyzed and high-resolution HLA genotyping was added so that TCR occurrence patterns could be studied. Rather than using new phenotypic data, the later analysis identified candidate immune exposures from TCR beta sequences and from how often those sequences occurred across donors. To decide whether each TCR beta V gene segment behaved as functional or pseudogenic, an earlier analysis of fewer than 750 of the donors relied on high-throughput TCR beta sequencing. Donor age, sex, ethnicity and CMV serostatus were compiled together with the repertoire data. In a later genetic analysis, genome-wide SNP genotypes for about three fifths of the 666 donors were used, and that subset was treated as a discovery cohort. Every repertoire in the discovery cohort had been generated on one and the same sequencing platform. HLA typing covered class I and class II loci at four-digit resolution. Typing coverage varied by locus: roughly 629-640 donors for A, B, C, DRB1 and DQB1; 522 for DQA1; approximately 610 for DPA1; under 490 for DPB1. Four or five DR-DQ haplotypes were handled as single units for association and clustering, since linkage in the cohort was strong. Among some 410 genotyped donors of the cohort, an average of approximately 230,000 unique TCR beta nucleotide sequences were sequenced per donor, roughly 20% of them non-productive. Overall results and qualifications from the work: In both the original and validation cohorts, the classifier was reported to diagnose cytomegalovirus status with high specificity and sensitivity. An association between a missense DCLRE1C variant and V-gene and J-gene trimming of TCR beta chains was found in a later genetic analysis and replicated in an independent cohort. Because the 87-base-pair reads could not distinguish some IMGT-functional V segments, including TRBV6-2 and TRBV6-3, those segments were excluded. A further reported finding was that TCR beta sequences accurately predicted the HLA-A and HLA-B alleles for most subjects in the first cohort. When HLA alleles, especially DR and DQ, strongly co-occurred, TCR associations were difficult to assign to individual alleles. For the cohort, immune exposure information was limited to CMV serostatus. Linkage disequilibrium might explain the correlated functional status among segregating V segments, but an unknown experimental factor could not be ruled out. In a later analysis, HLA-associated TCR beta chains showed more clonal expansion and lower generation probabilities than non-associated chains that were equally common. It was suggested by the authors that the approach could potentially be generalized to other disease states and immunological phenotypes. Most TCR sequences were seen in very few donors, while some public TCRs were found in many individuals. A later analysis associated 16,951 TCR beta sequences with specific HLA alleles at a false discovery rate of 0.05. A few of the identified cytomegalovirus-associated TCR beta chains were confirmed in vitro to be specific for cytomegalovirus antigens. Roughly 15 rarely observed V segments, including chromosome 9 orphons, were excluded from the earlier analysis of some 590 of the donors because counts were too low. A cluster of highly shared sequence variants was judged likely to represent a technical artifact of the sequencing pipeline. In an earlier analysis of more than 450 of the donors, most TCR beta V segments were observed in productive rearrangements about 87% or about 30% of the time, broadly matching IMGT annotations. The study gave a list of 150 to 200 TCR beta chains associated with cytomegalovirus. A later analysis found that most CMV-associated TCR beta chains appeared HLA-restricted, with HLA associations seemingly driven largely by CMV exposure. This cohort had only TCR beta chains sequenced, and the lack of alpha or paired-chain data limited which features could be detected. Roughly uniform sequencing depth across donors was assumed in presence/absence analyses, although this assumption may not hold. A later analysis reported that several top co-occurrence clusters appeared linked to parvovirus B19, influenza, CMV and Epstein-Barr virus. According to a later genetic analysis, donors in an Asian-associated ancestry cluster had fewer N-insertions in productive TCRs than the approximately 670-donor mean. HLA typing was unavailable for some donors at each locus, so association tests used only the typed subset. In a later analysis, the rate of TCR association differed among HLA loci, with DRB1 alleles having the most associated TCRs and HLA-C alleles having the fewest.

The cohort comprised some 730 healthy bone marrow donors. All cohort members were sampled while nominally healthy, although unrecorded immune exposures were likely present. The donor tested CMV seropositive and was one of the 289 seropositive cohort members. A peripheral blood sample was collected from each donor, and TCR beta sequencing was performed on peripheral blood mononuclear cells. The Qiagen DNeasy Blood Extraction Kit was used to extract genomic DNA from the blood cell samples. V loses 3 bases of germline sequence and J loses 3 bases, and the interval between the two ends is 15 bases. According to the germline V gene (reference sequence), CDR1 reads LNHDA and CDR2 reads SQIVND. The CDR3, cysteine through phenylalanine, is 16 amino acids long. Only the CDR3 DNA stays, 48 bases, in frame from base 1. As concerns this clone: What this receptor recognizes is not known.

The library was made by the immunoSEQ multiplex PCR assay. For the multiplex PCR, a mixture combining 60 forward primers for TCR Vbeta segments and 13 reverse primers for TCR Jbeta segments was used. A multiplex PCR assay on genomic DNA amplified the CDR3 region of rearranged TCR beta genes. Amplified TCR beta libraries were sequenced as 87-base-pair reads on the Illumina HiSeq System. As for the authors' bioinformatics: A later analysis counted about 80 million unique TCR beta chains across the 670 or so repertoires, and some 11 million of these chains were shared by at least two donors. Raw reads were error-corrected and collapsed into unique sequences with a nearest-neighbor algorithm that merged closely related sequences to remove PCR and sequencing errors. CDR3 sequences were aligned to IMGT reference sequences to assign V, D and J gene segments. For a sequence to be retained, a match of at least six nucleotides to both a V gene segment and a J gene segment was required. A rearrangement counted as productive if the CDR3 had no stop codons and remained in frame with V and J, and every other rearrangement counted as non-productive. CDR3 was defined by IMGT convention, running from the second conserved V-encoded cysteine to the conserved J-encoded phenylalanine. Sequences without an unambiguous match to a single V gene segment were excluded from the earlier analysis of 500 to 700 of the donors. An earlier analysis of a few hundred of the donors classified V segments as functional when productive rearrangements were above 56.7% and as segregating when the standard deviation between donors was above 5%. To diagnose cytomegalovirus status from the catalog of TCR beta chain sequences, a statistical classification framework was built. V and J gene assignment, in a later analysis, came from comparing TCR nucleotide sequences with IMGT/GENE-DB human TR gene sequences. A later analysis assigned CDR3 sequences and most-parsimonious VDJ recombination scenarios with the TCRdist pipeline. A later analysis defined each TCR beta chain by its CDR3 amino acid sequence plus V-gene family, and excluded reads lacking a unique V-gene family. As a way to deal with suspected cross-contamination and a sequencing artifact, a later analysis dropped roughly 620 nucleotide sequences that were highly shared and had low generation probability. For each public chain, a later analysis derived a clonal expansion index from normalized ranks of inferred template counts within each repertoire. In a later analysis, generation probabilities were computed using a VDJ recombination model fitted to out-of-frame rearrangements, and the results were checked against IGoR. In a later analysis, TCR-TCR, TCR-HLA and TCR-CMV co-occurrence was scored with hypergeometric tests, and a repertoire-size bias correction was applied to TCR pairs. To estimate false discovery rates, a later analysis permuted the HLA or CMV assignments 20 times. In a later analysis, co-occurring TCRs were grouped using DBSCAN, with TCRdist sequence similarity added in when clustering inside HLA-allele-positive subsets. Co-occurrence clustering excluded repertoires with fewer than 30,000 or more than 120,000 public chains, plus five with anomalous nucleotide sharing. Entries here come from immuneACCESS through TCRdb and include only in-frame sequences with V and J called. Some clones fail to appear in such tables; in the studies checked, an unresolved V gene covers under half of the shortfall, and the cause of the remainder is unknown. The V and J calls and clone size were taken over from that table, and D and trimming were inferred from the DNA. This sample's table contains some 52,000 clones. 12% of the sample is held by the ten biggest clonotypes.

The sequenced sample consisted of PBMCs. This TCR was sampled from a woman aged 60 to 75 in good health and CMV-seropositive. The chain is made from TRBV19 and TRBJ1-5; tentative D gene TRBD1, with 5 bases matching. CDR3 sequence: CASSIIQRGHNQPQHF. The nucleotides read TGTGCCAGTAGTATCATCCAGCGGGGCCACAATCAGCCCCAGCATTTT.